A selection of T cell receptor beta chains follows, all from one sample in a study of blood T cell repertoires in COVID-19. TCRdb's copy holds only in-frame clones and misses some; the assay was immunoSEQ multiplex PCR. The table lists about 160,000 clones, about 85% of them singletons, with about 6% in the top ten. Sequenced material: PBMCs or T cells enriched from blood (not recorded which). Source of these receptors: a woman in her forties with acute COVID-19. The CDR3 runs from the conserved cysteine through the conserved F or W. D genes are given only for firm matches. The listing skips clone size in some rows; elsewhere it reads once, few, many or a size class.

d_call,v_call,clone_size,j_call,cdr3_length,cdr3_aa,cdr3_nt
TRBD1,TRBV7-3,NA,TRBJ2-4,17,CASSLAHGGQGVRIQYF,TGTGCCAGCAGCTTAGCTCACGGCGGGCAGGGGGTTCGCATTCAGTACTTC
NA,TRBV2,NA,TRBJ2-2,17,CASKGSGTLYNTGELFF,TGTGCCAGCAAAGGAAGTGGGACTCTATATAACACCGGGGAGCTGTTTTTT
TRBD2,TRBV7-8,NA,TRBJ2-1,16,CASSSWTSGRSNEQFF,TGTGCCAGCAGCTCATGGACTAGCGGGAGATCGAATGAGCAGTTCTTC
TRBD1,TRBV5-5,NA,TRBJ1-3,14,CASSPTGAGNTIYF,TGTGCCAGCAGCCCTACAGGGGCTGGAAACACCATATATTTT
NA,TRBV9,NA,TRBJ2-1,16,CASSVVPAGYYNEQFF,TGTGCCAGCAGCGTAGTGCCGGCGGGCTATTACAATGAGCAGTTCTTC
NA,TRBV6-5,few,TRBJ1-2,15,CASRLTPQGGYGYTF,TGTGCCAGCAGACTAACGCCCCAGGGCGGCTATGGCTACACCTTC
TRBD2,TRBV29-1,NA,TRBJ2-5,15,CSVQPGLAGDRAQYF,TGCAGCGTGCAACCCGGACTAGCGGGGGACCGGGCCCAGTACTTC
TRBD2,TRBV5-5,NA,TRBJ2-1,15,CGTGLAGGTHNEQFF,TGTGGCACGGGACTAGCGGGAGGGACACACAATGAGCAGTTCTTC
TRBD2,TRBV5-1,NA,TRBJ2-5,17,CASSLGLAGGIAETQYF,TGCGCCAGCAGCTTGGGCCTAGCGGGAGGGATTGCGGAGACCCAGTACTTC
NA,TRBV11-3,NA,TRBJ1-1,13,CASSLLFNTEAFF,TGTGCCAGCAGCTTGTTATTTAACACTGAAGCTTTCTTT
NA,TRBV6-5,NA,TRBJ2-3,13,CASQRTSTDTQYF,TGTGCCAGCCAGCGAACTAGCACAGATACGCAGTATTTT
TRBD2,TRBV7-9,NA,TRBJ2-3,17,CASSFVGASGKADTQYF,TGTGCCAGCAGCTTCGTGGGGGCTAGCGGGAAAGCAGATACGCAGTATTTT
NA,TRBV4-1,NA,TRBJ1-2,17,CASSQDQRGGHLVGYTF,TGCGCCAGCAGCCAGGACCAGAGGGGGGGGCACCTGGTGGGCTACACCTTC
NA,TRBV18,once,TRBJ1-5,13,CASSAGLDQPQHF,TGTGCCAGCTCGGCGGGCTTGGATCAGCCCCAGCATTTT
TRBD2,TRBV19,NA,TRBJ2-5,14,CASSESGTSETQYF,TGTGCCAGTAGTGAATCCGGGACTAGTGAGACCCAGTACTTC
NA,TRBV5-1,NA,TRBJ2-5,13,CASGAGQGETQYF,TGCGCCAGCGGAGCGGGACAAGGGGAGACCCAGTACTTC
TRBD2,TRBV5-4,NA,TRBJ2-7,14,CASSQRTSAGEQYF,TGTGCCAGCAGCCAAAGGACTAGCGCGGGCGAGCAGTACTTC
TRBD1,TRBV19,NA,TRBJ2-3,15,CASSPDRGSGDTQYF,TGTGCCAGTAGTCCTGACAGGGGGTCGGGGGATACGCAGTATTTT
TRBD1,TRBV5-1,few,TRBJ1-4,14,CASSAGQGNEKLFF,TGCGCCAGCAGCGCGGGACAGGGTAATGAAAAACTGTTTTTT
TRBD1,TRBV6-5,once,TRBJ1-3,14,CAILATGGGNTIYF,TGTGCCATACTTGCGACAGGGGGAGGAAACACCATATATTTT
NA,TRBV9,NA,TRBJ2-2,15,CASSATIPNTGELFF,TGTGCCAGCAGCGCTACGATTCCGAACACCGGGGAGCTGTTTTTT
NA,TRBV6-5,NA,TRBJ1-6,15,CASSTTGTYNSPLHF,TGTGCCAGCAGTACCACAGGGACCTATAATTCACCCCTCCACTTT
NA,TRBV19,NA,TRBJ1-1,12,CASSIEATEAFF,TGTGCCAGTAGTATAGAGGCCACTGAAGCTTTCTTT
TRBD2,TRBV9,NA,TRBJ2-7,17,CASSRHGGTSGAYEQYF,TGTGCCAGCAGCCGCCATGGGGGAACTAGCGGGGCCTACGAGCAGTACTTC
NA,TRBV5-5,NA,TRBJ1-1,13,CASSFQGNTEAFF,TGTGCCAGCAGCTTTCAGGGTAACACTGAAGCTTTCTTT
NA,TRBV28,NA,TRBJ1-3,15,CATMGGPLRGNTIYF,TGTGCCACTATGGGGGGACCGCTGCGGGGAAACACCATATATTTT
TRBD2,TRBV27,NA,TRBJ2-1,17,CASRPDGLAATYNEQFF,TGTGCCAGCAGGCCCGATGGACTAGCGGCCACCTACAATGAGCAGTTCTTC
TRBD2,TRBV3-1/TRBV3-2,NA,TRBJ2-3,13,CASSQATSGRGNF,TGTGCCAGCAGCCAAGCTACTAGCGGGAGAGGGAATTTT
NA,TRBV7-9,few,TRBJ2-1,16,CASSPRAAGTYNEQFF,TGTGCCAGCAGCCCCCGCGCGGCGGGAACCTACAATGAGCAGTTCTTC
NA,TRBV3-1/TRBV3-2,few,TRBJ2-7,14,CASSRSSTGYEQYF,TGTGCCAGCAGTCGATCATCGACAGGCTACGAGCAGTACTTC
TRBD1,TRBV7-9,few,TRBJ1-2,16,CASSLASGTGGIGYTF,TGTGCCAGCAGCTTAGCTTCCGGGACAGGGGGGATCGGCTACACCTTC
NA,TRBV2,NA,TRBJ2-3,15,CASSGASTYTDTQYF,TGTGCCAGCAGTGGCGCTAGCACTTACACAGATACGCAGTATTTT
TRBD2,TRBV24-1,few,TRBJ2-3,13,CATRREGTDTQYF,TGTGCCACCCGGCGGGAGGGGACAGATACGCAGTATTTT